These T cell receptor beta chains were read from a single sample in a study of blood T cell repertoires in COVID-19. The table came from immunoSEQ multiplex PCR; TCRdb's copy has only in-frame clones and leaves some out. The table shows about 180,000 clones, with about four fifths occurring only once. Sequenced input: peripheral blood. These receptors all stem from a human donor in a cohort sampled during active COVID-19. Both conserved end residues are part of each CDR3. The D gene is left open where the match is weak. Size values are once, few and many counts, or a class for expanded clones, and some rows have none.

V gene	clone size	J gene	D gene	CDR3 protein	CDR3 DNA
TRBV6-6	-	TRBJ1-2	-	CASSDGQSGNYGYTF	TGTGCCAGCAGCGACGGACAGAGTGGCAACTATGGCTACACCTTC
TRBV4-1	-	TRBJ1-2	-	CASSPPVGQTNYGYTF	TGCGCCAGCAGCCCCCCCGTAGGACAGACGAACTATGGCTACACCTTC
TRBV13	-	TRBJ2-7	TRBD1	CASSLNGQGSYEQYF	TGTGCCAGCAGCTTAAATGGACAGGGCTCCTACGAGCAGTACTTC
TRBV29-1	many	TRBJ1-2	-	CSVEEVTPPYGYTF	TGCAGCGTTGAAGAGGTAACACCTCCCTATGGCTACACCTTC
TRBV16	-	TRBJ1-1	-	CASSPRQVNTEAFF	TGTGCCAGCAGCCCCCGACAGGTGAACACTGAAGCTTTCTTT
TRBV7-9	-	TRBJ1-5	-	CASSRDSSNQPQHF	TGTGCCAGCAGCCGCGACAGTAGCAATCAGCCCCAGCATTTT
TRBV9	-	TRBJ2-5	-	CASSVDIQETQYF	TGTGCCAGCAGCGTGGACATCCAAGAGACCCAGTACTTC
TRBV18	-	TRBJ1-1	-	CASSSEVGAEAFF	TGTGCCAGCTCATCCGAGGTGGGAGCTGAAGCTTTCTTT
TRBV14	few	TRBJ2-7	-	CASSPGRDYEQYF	TGTGCCAGCAGCCCGGGCAGGGACTACGAGCAGTACTTC
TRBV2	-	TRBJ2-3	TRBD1	CASSFAGGGSTDTQYF	TGTGCCAGCAGTTTCGCAGGGGGCGGTAGCACAGATACGCAGTATTTT
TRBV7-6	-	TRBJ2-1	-	CASAPRGLRGHNEQFF	TGTGCCAGCGCCCCCCGGGGATTGAGAGGCCACAATGAGCAGTTCTTC
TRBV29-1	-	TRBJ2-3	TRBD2	CSVERGGLDTQYF	TGCAGCGTTGAGCGGGGGGGCCTCGATACGCAGTATTTT
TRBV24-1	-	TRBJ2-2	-	CATSDPRGSNTGELFF	TGTGCCACCAGTGATCCGCGGGGTTCGAACACCGGGGAGCTGTTTTTT
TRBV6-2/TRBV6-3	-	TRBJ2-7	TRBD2	CASSSLGLAAYEQYF	TGTGCCAGCAGTTCCCTGGGGCTAGCGGCCTACGAGCAGTACTTC
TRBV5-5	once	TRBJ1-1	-	CASSLKAKGDTEAFF	TGTGCCAGCAGCTTGAAAGCTAAGGGAGACACTGAAGCTTTCTTT
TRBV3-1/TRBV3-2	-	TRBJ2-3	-	CASSQDWASTDTQYF	TGTGCCAGCAGCCAAGATTGGGCCTCCACAGATACGCAGTATTTT
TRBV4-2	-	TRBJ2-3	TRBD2	CASSQEKRGYTDTQYF	TGTGCCAGCAGCCAAGAGAAGCGGGGGTACACAGATACGCAGTATTTT
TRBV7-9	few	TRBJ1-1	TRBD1	CASARQGDTEAFF	TGTGCCAGCGCTCGACAGGGGGACACTGAAGCTTTCTTT
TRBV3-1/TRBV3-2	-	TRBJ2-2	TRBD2	CASSQDPSGVTGELFF	TGTGCCAGCAGCCAAGATCCTAGCGGGGTCACCGGGGAGCTGTTTTTT
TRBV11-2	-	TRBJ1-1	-	CASTAASGRTEAFF	TGTGCCAGCACCGCGGCGTCGGGTAGGACTGAAGCTTTCTTT
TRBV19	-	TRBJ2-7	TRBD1	CASAPSATGGEQYF	TGTGCCAGTGCCCCTTCAGCGACAGGGGGCGAGCAGTACTTC